These 32 T cell receptor beta chains were sequenced from one sample in a study of cytomegalovirus exposure and HLA in healthy donors. Vbeta (60) and Jbeta (13) primers were used in the PCR. TCRdb's table, derived via immunoSEQ multiplex PCR, lists solely in-frame clones and lacks some. The sample table includes 100,000 to 150,000 clones. The source material was PBMCs. The receptors were gathered from a man in his forties in good health and CMV-seronegative.

The J gene is TRBJ1-3, the V gene TRBV7-2; 8 positions agree with TRBD1. Germline CDR1 reads SGHTA; CDR2 reads FQGNSA. J lost 3 bases, V lost 1 base, and 8 bases had no gene match. The length of the CDR3 is 17 residues. CDR3 nucleotides: TGTGCCAGCAGCTTAGATGGTCAGGGGGCGGGTGGAAACACCATATATTTT. Its protein product is CASSLDGQGAGGNTIYF.

The chain recombines TRBV5-6 with TRBJ2-1, with TRBD2 matching 8 bases. V gave up 2 bases and J gave up 6 bases; unmatched junction bases: 10. There are 16 residues in the CDR3. The germline gives CDR1 SGHDT, CDR2 YYEEEE. This chain's CDR3 is CASSFYTTGTSNEQFF. As DNA, the CDR3 is TGTGCCAGCAGCTTCTACACCACCGGGACTAGCAATGAGCAGTTCTTC.

The CDR3 loop reads CASSVAGGDSYEQYF. CDR3 bases: TGTGCCAGCAGTGTTGCAGGGGGTGATTCCTACGAGCAGTACTTC. The chain recombines TRBV6-1 with TRBJ2-7, with 7 bases identical to TRBD1. CDR1 MNHNS and CDR2 SASEGT come from the germline V gene. The CDR3 has 15 amino acids. V lost 4 bases, J lost 1 base, and 7 bases stayed unmatched.

The chain employs TRBV27 and TRBJ2-7; D unresolved. V dropped 6 bases and J dropped 2 bases, with 23 bases sitting between them. Germline V gene sequence: CDR1 MNHEY, CDR2 SMNVEV (reference sequence). There are 17 residues in the CDR3. CDR3 DNA: TGTGCCAGCAGCGTAACCTCCCCTATTTTCTCCACCTACGAGCAGTACTTC. This translates into CASSVTSPIFSTYEQYF.

The chain is built from TRBV18 and TRBJ2-3; 12 bases are a match to TRBD1. The CDR3 is 17 amino acids. Germline V gene data show CDR1 as KGHSH and CDR2 as LQKENI. The V gene end was trimmed by 1 base and the J gene end by 3 bases; junction bases not matched to a gene: 5. The CDR3 region is CASSPRGQGARTDTQYF. The CDR3 bases are TGTGCCAGCTCACCACGGGGACAGGGGGCCCGGACAGATACGCAGTATTTT.

V gene TRBV6-6 combines with J gene TRBJ2-3; D uncertain. The CDR3 sequence is 12 residues long. The V and J ends lost 2 bases and 11 bases respectively, with 11 bases between them. Germline CDR1 MNHNY, CDR2 SVGAGI (reference sequence). The CDR3 sequence is CASSYTPPGQYF. For the CDR3, the DNA is TGTGCCAGCAGTTACACCCCTCCGGGGCAGTATTTT.

The chain combines TRBV4-2 with TRBJ2-2; 8 bases are shared with TRBD1. This CDR3 has 18 residues. Germline trimming cut 0 bases from V and 5 bases from J; bases unmatched to any gene: 11. CDR1 LGHNA and CDR2 YNFKEQ come from the germline V gene. CDR3 residues: CASSQEWGQGAGTGELFF. The DNA of the CDR3 is TGTGCCAGCAGCCAAGAATGGGGCCAGGGGGCGGGTACCGGGGAGCTGTTTTTT.

CDR3 loop: CASSELGQGNTEAFF. The CDR3 DNA reads as TGTGCCAGCAGTGAACTGGGACAGGGGAACACTGAAGCTTTCTTT. The gene calls are TRBV6-1 and TRBJ1-1, with TRBD1 identical over 9 bases. The length of the CDR3 is 15 residues. After removal of 2 bases from V and 1 base from J, the junction contained 2 bases not matched to a gene. Per germline, CDR1 MNHNS and CDR2 SASEGT.

Notes on this clone: The DNA is omitted, as the CDR3 cannot be located on it reliably, and the CDR3 follows TCRdb's listing. The V call is TRBV30, the J call TRBJ2-1; the table's D call, TRBD2, was not checked against the DNA. Termini included, the CDR3 measures 21 amino acids. The germline V gene encodes CDR1 GTSNPN and CDR2 SVGIG (reference sequence). The CDR3: CAWSVFLLEGVRGRGNNEQFF.

The DNA for the CDR3 is TGTGCCAGCAGTGTCGCAGGCCGGTCCTACGAGCAGTACTTC. Its protein is CASSVAGRSYEQYF. V gene TRBV6-1 combines with J gene TRBJ2-7; D is ambiguous. V was cut by 4 bases and J by 1 base, with 11 bases left in between. There are 14 residues in the CDR3. Germline V gene sequence: CDR1 MNHNS, CDR2 SASEGT.

This rearrangement joins TRBV18 to TRBJ2-2; no reliable D call. The CDR3 contains 16 residues. V was trimmed by 8 bases and J by 2 bases, leaving 18 bases between them. Germline loops: CDR1 KGHSH, CDR2 LQKENI. In nucleotides, the CDR3 is TGTGCCAGCACCTTGGCGGCTAGAACAAACACCGGGGAGCTGTTTTTT. Its translation is CASTLAARTNTGELFF.

The chain uses TRBV6-1 and TRBJ2-7, with TRBD2 as a possible D gene (6 bases). This CDR3 is built from 13 residues. Germline CDR1 is MNHNS and CDR2 is SASEGT. V was shortened by 11 bases and J by 4 bases, with 18 bases between the two germline ends. The CDR3 spells CAAGTVGLYEQYF. In nucleotides, the CDR3 is TGTGCCGCGGGGACGGTGGGACTTTACGAGCAGTACTTC.

V gene TRBV5-1 combines with J gene TRBJ2-7; 8 positions match TRBD2. This CDR3 has 14 amino acids. J gave up 3 bases and V 6 bases, and 8 bases lay outside the gene matches. Germline V gene sequence: CDR1 SGHRS, CDR2 YFSETQ. In nucleotides, the CDR3 is TGCGCCAGCACCTCTTCTAGCGGGTTCTACGAGCAGTACTTC. It is translated as CASTSSSGFYEQYF.

The V call is TRBV5-6, the J call TRBJ2-3; a possible D gene is TRBD1 (6 bases). CDR3 length equals 17 residues. CDR1 is SGHDT and CDR2 is YYEEEE in the germline V gene. Trimming pared 3 bases from V and 0 bases from J, leaving 17 bases between. The CDR3 nucleotides read TGTGCCAGCAGCTCTTGGACAGAATCCTCTAGCACAGATACGCAGTATTTT. This encodes CASSSWTESSSTDTQYF. The full variable domain, in which reference TRBV5-6 and TRBJ2-3 provide the parts outside the CDR3, is DAGVTQSPTHLIKTRGQQVTLRCSPKSGHDTVSWYQQALGQGPQFIFQYYEEEERQRGNFPDRFSGHQFPNYSSELNVNALLLGDSALYLCASSSWTESSSTDTQYFGPGTRLTVL.

J is TRBJ2-7 and V is TRBV10-3; maybe TRBD1 (6 bases). This CDR3 is 13 amino acids long. Germline loops: CDR1 ENHRY, CDR2 SYGVKD. Trimming shortened V by 4 bases and J by 5 bases, and 12 bases separated the two germline ends. CDR3 DNA sequence: TGTGCCATCAGTGGGGGGCGCGAAGACGAGCAGTACTTC. Translated: CAISGGREDEQYF.

This chain connects TRBV7-6 to TRBJ2-2, with D possibly matching TRBD2 (6 bases). In germline, CDR1 is SGHVS, CDR2 FNYEAQ. Trimming took off 4 bases at V and 6 bases at J, with 21 bases between the two ends. The CDR3 length is 17 residues. CDR3 region: CASSYGLLGSGAGELFF. The DNA for the CDR3 is TGTGCCAGCAGCTACGGACTACTCGGGTCGGGTGCCGGGGAGCTGTTTTTT.

This rearrangement joins TRBV4-2 to TRBJ2-1; the D is unclear. This CDR3 contains 15 residues. Germline assignment: CDR1 LGHNA and CDR2 YNFKEQ. V was clipped by 0 bases and J by 0 bases, with 6 bases between them. CDR3 in DNA: TGTGCCAGCAGCCAAGATGGCTTCTCCTACAATGAGCAGTTCTTC. Encoded protein: CASSQDGFSYNEQFF.

The V gene is TRBV4-1, the J gene TRBJ2-2; 10 bases map to TRBD2. The trim removed 4 bases at V and 5 bases at J, leaving 4 bases unmatched. Germline V gene data show CDR1 as MGHRA and CDR2 as YSYEKL. The CDR3 totals 15 residues. This CDR3 is CASSLGLAITGELFF. The CDR3 nucleotides are TGCGCCAGCAGCCTGGGACTAGCGATAACCGGGGAGCTGTTTTTT.

J is TRBJ2-7 and V is TRBV7-2; tentatively, D is TRBD2 (6 bases). V was clipped by 4 bases and J by 1 base, with 11 bases between them. The V gene's germline CDR1 is SGHTA and CDR2 FQGNSA. The CDR3 spans 14 residues. CDR3 sequence: CASSSSGTSYEQYF. CDR3 nucleotides: TGTGCCAGCAGCTCGTCCGGGACTTCCTACGAGCAGTACTTC.

The chain employs TRBV7-8 and TRBJ2-1; possible D gene TRBD2, 5 bases. Germline V lookup: CDR1 SGHVS, CDR2 FQNEAQ. The CDR3 sequence is 15 residues long. Trimming shortened V by 5 bases and J by 5 bases, and 16 bases separated the two germline ends. CDR3 DNA: TGTGCCAGCAGCCCTGGCGCGGGTACGCACAATGAGCAGTTCTTC. It specifies CASSPGAGTHNEQFF.

The chain is built from TRBV27 and TRBJ2-7, with D possibly being TRBD1 (5 bases). Looked up from germline, CDR1 is MNHEY and CDR2 is SMNVEV (reference sequence). The CDR3 totals 15 residues. The V and J ends lost 3 bases and 1 base respectively, with 13 bases between them. The CDR3: CASSFGASGSYEQYF. The CDR3 nucleotides read TGTGCCAGCAGTTTTGGGGCTAGTGGGTCCTACGAGCAGTACTTC.

J is TRBJ2-7 and V is TRBV9; TRBD2 might be the D (6 bases). The CDR3 covers 15 residues. CDR1 is SGDLS and CDR2 is YYNGEE in the germline V gene. V was pared by 0 bases and J by 2 bases, with 12 bases between. The CDR3 DNA reads as TGTGCCAGCAGCGTAGATGGTAGCGGCCCCTACGAGCAGTACTTC. This encodes CASSVDGSGPYEQYF. Full variable domain (rest looked up from reference TRBV9 and TRBJ2-7): DSGVTQTPKHLITATGQRVTLRCSPRSGDLSVYWYQQSLDQGLQFLIQYYNGEERAKGNILERFSAQQFPDLHSELNLSSLELGDSALYFCASSVDGSGPYEQYFGPGTRLTVT.

The gene calls are TRBV2 and TRBJ1-5, with a possible D match to TRBD1 (6 bases). The CDR3 is 16 residues long. CDR1 and CDR2 from the germline V gene are SNHLY and FYNNEI. V lost 6 bases and J lost 2, with 17 bases in between. CDR3 sequence: CASRPRAGDRNQPQHF. The CDR3 DNA reads as TGTGCCAGCAGGCCCCGGGCAGGGGATCGCAATCAGCCCCAGCATTTT. Filled out from reference TRBV2 and TRBJ1-5, the complete variable domain reads EPEVTQTPSHQVTQMGQEVILRCVPISNHLYFYWYRQILGQKVEFLVSFYNNEISEKSEIFDDQFSVERPDGSNFTLKIRSTKLEDSAMYFCASRPRAGDRNQPQHFGDGTRLSIL.

V is TRBV4-3 and J is TRBJ2-7; 10 bases align to TRBD1. The CDR3 extends over 15 amino acids. The germline V gene has CDR1 LGHNA and CDR2 YSLEER. The trim removed 5 bases at V and 4 bases at J, leaving 8 bases unmatched. CDR3 amino acids: CASSNRDRGTYEQYF. The DNA of the CDR3 is TGCGCCAGCAGCAACCGGGACAGGGGTACATACGAGCAGTACTTC.

The chain carries TRBV28 and TRBJ2-5, with 8 bases matching TRBD2. The J segment lost 5 bases and the V segment lost 2 bases, leaving 10 bases of the junction unmatched. The CDR3 is made up of 16 amino acids. Germline CDR1 MDHEN, CDR2 SYDVKM. Here the CDR3 reads CASSLPSGSGTETQYF. The CDR3, as DNA: TGTGCCAGCAGTTTACCTTCGGGTAGCGGGACGGAGACCCAGTACTTC.

The gene calls are TRBV30 and TRBJ1-1; unclear D gene. Looked up from germline, CDR1 is GTSNPN and CDR2 is SVGIG (reference sequence). Trimming removed 4 bases from V and 0 bases from J, with 9 bases in between. The CDR3 is 13 residues long. The CDR3 coding sequence is TGTGCCTGGACTGAGGGTATGAACACTGAAGCTTTCTTT. This gives the protein CAWTEGMNTEAFF.

The rearrangement joins TRBV5-1 to TRBJ2-7; D is perhaps TRBD1 (5 bases). The CDR3 has 15 amino acids. Germline CDR1 SGHRS, CDR2 YFSETQ. Trimming pared 0 bases from V and 5 bases from J, leaving 15 bases between. The CDR3 here is CASSLGYAGQDEQYF. The CDR3 DNA is TGCGCCAGCAGCTTGGGATACGCAGGGCAGGACGAGCAGTACTTC.

The chain couples TRBV5-4 to TRBJ2-7; TRBD1 matches 9 bases. The CDR3 sequence is 14 residues long. Germline CDR1 SGHNT, CDR2 YYREEE (reference sequence). The ends lost 5 bases at V and 5 bases at J; junction bases unmatched: 8. CDR3 amino acids: CASRATGGAHEQYF. The CDR3 DNA is TGTGCCAGCAGGGCGACAGGGGGAGCCCACGAGCAGTACTTC.

The chain recombines TRBV5-6 with TRBJ1-1, with 7 nucleotides matching TRBD1. There are 12 residues in the CDR3. Germline CDR1 reads SGHDT; CDR2 reads YYEEEE. The trim removed 3 bases at V and 6 bases at J, leaving 2 bases unmatched. As DNA, the CDR3 is TGTGCCAGCAGCTGGGGGACAGCTGAAGCTTTCTTT. Its translation: CASSWGTAEAFF.

The chain is built from TRBV4-3 and TRBJ2-1, with D perhaps matching TRBD2 (6 bases). The CDR3 totals 15 residues. Germline CDR1 reads LGHNA; CDR2 reads YSLEER. Trimming left V 2 bases short and J 7 bases short, with 15 bases between. The DNA of the CDR3 is TGCGCCAGCAGCCAATTTTTGACTAGTCCTAATGAGCAGTTCTTC. Translated: CASSQFLTSPNEQFF.

Regarding this clone: Its ends do not fully match the called genes, so a read error is possible. The chain carries TRBV7-7 and TRBJ2-7, with TRBD2 as a possible D gene (5 bases). The CDR3 runs 19 residues. Germline assignment: CDR1 SSHAT and CDR2 FNYEAQ (reference sequence). CDR3 DNA sequence: TGTGCTAGCAGCTTAATGGTCCTAATTCGGGGAAATGGTCGGGACGAGCAGTACTTC. Its protein is CASSLMVLIRGNGRDEQYF.

CDR3 in DNA: TGTGCCAGCAGCGTAGAGGGGAGGTTCACCTACGAGCAGTACTTC. Translation gives CASSVEGRFTYEQYF. The V call is TRBV9, the J call TRBJ2-7; D may be TRBD2 (6 bases). The CDR3 sequence is 15 residues long. Germline CDR1 and CDR2: SGDLS and YYNGEE. Trimming took off 0 bases at V and 2 bases at J, with 12 bases between the two ends.